Included here is one TCR beta chain sequence, with context. Using immunoSEQ multiplex PCR, the repertoire was profiled, and TCRdb retains in-frame clones only, with some absent. The sample has about 200,000 clones; 85% are singletons. The data were taken from a study of blood T cell repertoires in COVID-19. In the study overall: Samples of COVID-19 (acute and convalescent) were obtained from the United States, Italy and Spain.

Trimming took off 5 bases at V and 3 bases at J, with 14 bases between the two ends. CDR3 length: 15 amino acids. Germline CDR1 is MDHEN and CDR2 is SYDVKM. Input material: peripheral blood. The chain uses TRBV28 and TRBJ2-1; D perhaps matches TRBD1 (5 bases). This TCR came from a man between 60 and 75 years old with COVID-19, enrolled during active disease. CDR3 region: CASSRRQGNYNEQFF. The CDR3 DNA reads TGTGCCAGCAGTCGCCGGCAGGGTAACTACAATGAGCAGTTCTTC.